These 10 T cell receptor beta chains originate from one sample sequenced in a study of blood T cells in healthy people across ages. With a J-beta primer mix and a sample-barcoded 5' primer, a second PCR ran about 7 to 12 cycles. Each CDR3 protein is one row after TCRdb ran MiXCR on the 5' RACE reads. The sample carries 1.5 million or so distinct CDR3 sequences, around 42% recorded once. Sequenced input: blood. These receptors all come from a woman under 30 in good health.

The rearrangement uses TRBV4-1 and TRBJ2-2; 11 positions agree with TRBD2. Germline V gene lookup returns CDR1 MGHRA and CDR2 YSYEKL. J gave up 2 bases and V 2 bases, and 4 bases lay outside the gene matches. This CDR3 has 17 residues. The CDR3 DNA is TGCGCCAGCAGCCAATCAGGACTAGCGGGTAACACCGGGGAGCTGTTTTTT. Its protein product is CASSQSGLAGNTGELFF.

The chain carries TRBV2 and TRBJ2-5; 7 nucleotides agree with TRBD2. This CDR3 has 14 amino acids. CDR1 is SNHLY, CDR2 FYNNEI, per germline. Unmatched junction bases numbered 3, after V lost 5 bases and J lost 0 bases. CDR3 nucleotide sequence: TGTGCCAGCAGTTCACTAGCGCACCAAGAGACCCAGTACTTC. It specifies CASSSLAHQETQYF.

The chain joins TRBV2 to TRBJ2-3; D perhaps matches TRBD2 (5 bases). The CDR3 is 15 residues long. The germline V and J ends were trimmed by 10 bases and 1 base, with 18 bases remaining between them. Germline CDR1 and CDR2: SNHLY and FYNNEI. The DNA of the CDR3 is TGTGCCACAGCTGGAGGATCGGCTCGCACAGATACGCAGTATTTT. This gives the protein CATAGGSARTDTQYF. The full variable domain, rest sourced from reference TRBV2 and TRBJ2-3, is EPEVTQTPSHQVTQMGQEVILRCVPISNHLYFYWYRQILGQKVEFLVSFYNNEISEKSEIFDDQFSVERPDGSNFTLKIRSTKLEDSAMYFCATAGGSARTDTQYFGPGTRLTVL.

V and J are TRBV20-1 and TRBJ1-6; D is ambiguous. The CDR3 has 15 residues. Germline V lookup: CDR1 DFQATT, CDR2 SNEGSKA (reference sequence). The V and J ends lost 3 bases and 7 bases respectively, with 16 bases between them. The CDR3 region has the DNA TGCAGTGCTAGGACCGAGGCCGTGGCCAATTCACCCCTCCACTTT. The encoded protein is CSARTEAVANSPLHF.

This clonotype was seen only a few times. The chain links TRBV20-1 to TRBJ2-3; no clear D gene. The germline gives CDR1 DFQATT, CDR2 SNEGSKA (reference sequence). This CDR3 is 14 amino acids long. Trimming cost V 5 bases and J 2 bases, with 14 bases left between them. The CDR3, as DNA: TGCAGTGCTCTCGGACCGACTCCCACAGATACGCAGTATTTT. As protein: CSALGPTPTDTQYF.

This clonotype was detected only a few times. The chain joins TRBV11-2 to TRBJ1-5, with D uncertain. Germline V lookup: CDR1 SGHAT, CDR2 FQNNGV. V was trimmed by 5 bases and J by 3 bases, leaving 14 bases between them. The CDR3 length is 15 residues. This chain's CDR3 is CASSPGGINNQPQHF. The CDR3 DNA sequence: TGTGCCAGCAGCCCCGGTGGCATAAACAATCAGCCCCAGCATTTT.

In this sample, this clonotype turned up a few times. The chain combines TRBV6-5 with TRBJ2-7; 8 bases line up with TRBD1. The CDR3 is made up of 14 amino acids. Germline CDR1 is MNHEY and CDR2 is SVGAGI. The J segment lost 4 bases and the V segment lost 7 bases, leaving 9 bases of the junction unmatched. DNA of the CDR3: TGTGCCAGCAATCGCCCGGGACAGGATTACGAGCAGTACTTC. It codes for CASNRPGQDYEQYF.

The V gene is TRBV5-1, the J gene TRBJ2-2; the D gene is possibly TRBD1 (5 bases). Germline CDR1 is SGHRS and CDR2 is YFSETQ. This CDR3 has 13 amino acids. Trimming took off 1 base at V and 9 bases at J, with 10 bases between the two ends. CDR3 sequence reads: CASSLTGARELFF. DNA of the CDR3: TGCGCCAGCAGCTTGACTGGGGCCCGGGAGCTGTTTTTT.

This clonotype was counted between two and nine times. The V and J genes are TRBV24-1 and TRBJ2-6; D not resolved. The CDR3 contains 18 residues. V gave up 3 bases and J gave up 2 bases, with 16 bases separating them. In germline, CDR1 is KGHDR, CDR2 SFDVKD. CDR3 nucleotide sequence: TGTGCCACCAGTGATCCCCGTACTACGACGCCTGGGGCCAACGTCCTGACTTTC. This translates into CATSDPRTTTPGANVLTF.

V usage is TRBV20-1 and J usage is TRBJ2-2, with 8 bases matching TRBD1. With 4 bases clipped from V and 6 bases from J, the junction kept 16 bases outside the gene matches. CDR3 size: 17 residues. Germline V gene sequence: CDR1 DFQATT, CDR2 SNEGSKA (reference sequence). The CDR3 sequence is CSAISVDRANPPGELFF. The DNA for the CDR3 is TGCAGTGCTATTTCGGTGGACAGGGCGAATCCTCCCGGGGAGCTGTTTTTT.